These 30 T cell receptor beta chains originate from one sample sequenced in a study of long-term antiretroviral therapy in people with HIV. A v3.0 immunoSEQ assay was performed at survey level. Some clones are missing from TCRdb's copy, which holds only in-frame ones; the method was immunoSEQ multiplex PCR. The data show about 27,000 clones, with 82% seen just once and over 8.5% held by the top ten. The material was unsorted PBMCs, obtained 0.8 years before starting antiretroviral therapy. The receptors were sampled from a man between 18 and 29 years old with HIV.

The chain has TRBV5-4 and TRBJ2-1; D remains unclear. The CDR3 is 15 amino acids. Trimming removed 0 bases at V and 0 bases at J, with 7 bases between. Germline-derived CDR1 and CDR2 are SGHNT and YYREEE (reference sequence). The CDR3 bases are TGTGCCAGCAGCTTGGATCGCAGCTCCTACAATGAGCAGTTCTTC. It specifies CASSLDRSSYNEQFF.

This clone was seen a handful of times. V is TRBV5-1 and J is TRBJ2-2; D gene uncertain. The CDR3 loop spans 17 amino acids. Trimming cost V 5 bases and J 2 bases, with 19 bases left between them. Looked up from germline, CDR1 is SGHRS and CDR2 is YFSETQ. The DNA for the CDR3 is TGCGCCAGCAGTTTCCAAACCCCCGGGCCCAACACCGGGGAGCTGTTTTTT. Encoded protein: CASSFQTPGPNTGELFF.

The genes are TRBV25-1 and TRBJ1-1; possibly TRBD1 for D (6 bases). Germline V gives CDR1 MGHDK, CDR2 SYGVNS. The V and J ends lost 5 bases and 8 bases respectively, with 24 bases between them. This CDR3 has 16 amino acids. The DNA of the CDR3 is TGTGCCAGCAGTTCGACAAAAATGCTCTGGACAGAAGAAGCTTTCTTT. Translating it yields CASSSTKMLWTEEAFF.

The chain links TRBV9 to TRBJ2-3; the D is unclear. V was shortened by 1 base and J by 1 base, with 4 bases between the two germline ends. CDR1 and CDR2 (germline): SGDLS, YYNGEE. The CDR3 length is 13 residues. Here the CDR3 reads CASSVLGTDTQYF. The CDR3 DNA reads as TGTGCCAGCAGCGTATTGGGCACAGATACGCAGTATTTT.

This clone was found once. The rearrangement uses TRBV4-3 and TRBJ2-3; TRBD2 agrees at 8 bases. Trimming at V came to 3 bases and at J to 1 base, leaving 3 bases not matched to a gene. CDR1 and CDR2 (germline): LGHNA, YSLEER. This CDR3 spans 15 amino acids. The CDR3 DNA reads TGCGCCAGCAGCCACCTGACTAGCGGCACAGATACGCAGTATTTT. Encoded protein: CASSHLTSGTDTQYF.

This clone was observed a handful of times. The chain recombines TRBV7-3 with TRBJ1-6; D is perhaps TRBD1 (5 bases). V shed 0 bases and J shed 8 bases, with 11 bases lying between them. Germline V gene sequence: CDR1 SGHTA, CDR2 FQGTGA. The CDR3 totals 15 residues. CDR3 in DNA: TGTGCCAGCAGCTTAACGTCGGGGCCCCATTCACCCCTCCACTTT. Amino acid sequence: CASSLTSGPHSPLHF.

V gene TRBV18 combines with J gene TRBJ2-7, with D possibly TRBD1 on 5 matching bases. Germline CDR1 is KGHSH and CDR2 is LQKENI. V was pared by 1 base and J by 5 bases, with 6 bases between. This CDR3 region has 12 residues. The CDR3 protein is CASSPRGHEQYF. The CDR3 DNA reads TGTGCCAGCTCACCACGGGGCCACGAGCAGTACTTC.

V gene TRBV13 combines with J gene TRBJ2-5; tentatively, D is TRBD1 (6 bases). Germline assignment: CDR1 PRHDT and CDR2 FYEKMQ (reference sequence). Trimming stripped 4 bases from V and 3 bases from J, with 15 bases between. The CDR3 extends over 15 amino acids. The CDR3 spells CASSWDTEREETQYF. Written as DNA, the CDR3 is TGTGCCAGCAGCTGGGACACGGAGAGGGAAGAGACCCAGTACTTC.

The rearrangement joins TRBV30 to TRBJ2-1; no clear D. The ends were cut back, 4 bases at V and 7 bases at J, with 17 bases in the middle. The CDR3 has 14 amino acids. Germline CDR1 reads GTSNPN; CDR2 reads SVGIG (reference sequence). The CDR3 sequence: CAWKRLTFSNEQFF. Here the CDR3 DNA reads TGTGCCTGGAAAAGGTTAACTTTTTCGAATGAGCAGTTCTTC.

The genes are TRBV6-6 and TRBJ2-7, with TRBD1 matching 10 bases. The CDR3 has 13 amino acids. Germline values: CDR1 MNHNY, CDR2 SVGAGI (reference sequence). V shed 6 bases, J shed 3 bases, and the junction held 2 bases outside the gene matches. Written as DNA, the CDR3 is TGTGCCAGCAGCTGGACAGGGGGCTACGAGCAGTACTTC. Encoded protein: CASSWTGGYEQYF.

V gene TRBV5-4 combines with J gene TRBJ2-5, with 10 nucleotides matching TRBD2. Germline V gene sequence: CDR1 SGHNT, CDR2 YYREEE (reference sequence). V shed 2 bases, J shed 3 bases, and the junction held 4 bases outside the gene matches. The CDR3 totals 15 residues. CDR3 in DNA: TGTGCCAGCAGCTTAGCGGGAGGGCCGGAAGAGACCCAGTACTTC. Amino acids: CASSLAGGPEETQYF.

This clone turned up a few times. The chain links TRBV19 to TRBJ1-5; 7 bases align to TRBD1. The CDR3 is made up of 14 amino acids. The germline gives CDR1 LNHDA, CDR2 SQIVND (reference sequence). Germline trimming cut 10 bases from V and 4 bases from J; bases unmatched to any gene: 10. As DNA, the CDR3 is TGTGCCACAGACGGGGGACAGCAAAATCAGCCCCAGCATTTT. As protein: CATDGGQQNQPQHF.

CDR3 amino acids: CASSTLRGVAGGNTGELFF. The CDR3 nucleotides read TGTGCCAGCAGCACCTTAAGAGGGGTAGCGGGGGGGAACACCGGGGAGCTGTTTTTT. V usage is TRBV9 and J usage is TRBJ2-2, with 10 bases fitting TRBD2. Losses at the gene ends were 4 bases for V and 1 base for J; bases not matched to a gene: 13. From germline, CDR1 is SGDLS and CDR2 YYNGEE. The CDR3 runs to 19 residues. Filled out from reference TRBV9 and TRBJ2-2, the complete variable domain reads DSGVTQTPKHLITATGQRVTLRCSPRSGDLSVYWYQQSLDQGLQFLIQYYNGEERAKGNILERFSAQQFPDLHSELNLSSLELGDSALYFCASSTLRGVAGGNTGELFFGEGSRLTVL.

For this clone: At one end the junction does not follow the germline gene, possibly because of a read error. The chain uses TRBV30 and TRBJ2-3; TRBD1 aligns across 7 bases. Per the germline V gene, CDR1 is GTSNPN and CDR2 is SVGIG (reference sequence). The CDR3 contains 15 residues. The CDR3: CARRPRTGSTDTQYF. The CDR3, as DNA: TGTGCCCGGAGACCTCGGACAGGAAGCACAGATACGCAGTATTTT. The variable domain in full, completed from reference TRBV30 and TRBJ2-3, reads SQTIHQWPATLVQPVGSPLSLECTVEGTSNPNLYWYRQAAGRGLQLLFYSVGIGQISSEVPQNLSASRPQDRQFILSSKKLLLSDSGFYLCARRPRTGSTDTQYFGPGTRLTVL.

This chain connects TRBV25-1 to TRBJ2-3; D remains unclear. Between the trimmed V and J ends, which lost 2 bases and 3 bases, there was a span of 6 bases. The CDR3 has 13 residues. CDR1 is MGHDK and CDR2 is SYGVNS in the germline V gene. In DNA form, the CDR3 reads TGTGCCAGCAGTGAACCAGGAACAGATACGCAGTATTTT. Its translation: CASSEPGTDTQYF.

The chain recombines TRBV11-2 with TRBJ1-4, with a tentative D call TRBD1 (5 bases). V shed 2 bases and J shed 0 bases, with 7 bases lying between them. CDR1 and CDR2 from the germline V gene are SGHAT and FQNNGV. This CDR3 comprises 15 residues. DNA of the CDR3: TGTGCCAGCAGCTTAATGGGGGCAACTAATGAAAAACTGTTTTTT. Encoded protein: CASSLMGATNEKLFF.

V gene TRBV7-2 combines with J gene TRBJ2-7, with 8 bases lining up with TRBD1. Germline V gives CDR1 SGHTA, CDR2 FQGNSA. The CDR3 extends over 15 amino acids. Trimming took 2 bases from V and 1 from J; bases not matched to a gene: 4. The CDR3 DNA follows: TGTGCCAGCAGCTTAACCGGACAGGGATCCTACGAGCAGTACTTC. It yields the protein CASSLTGQGSYEQYF.

The V gene is TRBV7-9, the J gene TRBJ1-1; 7 bases are shared with TRBD1. V lost 3 bases and J lost 2; bases outside the gene matches: 3. The CDR3 is made up of 14 amino acids. CDR1 SEHNR and CDR2 FQNEAQ come from the germline V gene (reference sequence). In DNA, the CDR3 is TGTGCCAGCAGCTTGGGACAGACAAACACTGAAGCTTTCTTT. Translation gives CASSLGQTNTEAFF. Filled out from reference TRBV7-9 and TRBJ1-1, the complete variable domain reads DTGVSQNPRHKITKRGQNVTFRCDPISEHNRLYWYRQTLGQGPEFLTYFQNEAQLEKSRLLSDRFSAERPKGSFSTLEIQRTEQGDSAMYLCASSLGQTNTEAFFGQGTRLTVV.

CDR3 in amino acids: CATDEQFF. CDR3 DNA: TGTGCCACAGATGAGCAGTTCTTC. J is TRBJ2-1 and V is TRBV6-6; D gene uncertain. V was trimmed by 10 bases and J by 8 bases, leaving 3 bases between them. The germline V gene encodes CDR1 MNHNY and CDR2 SVGAGI (reference sequence). The CDR3 contains 8 residues.

The CDR3 spells CASSLYLAGGGAGELFF. CDR3 nucleotides: TGTGCCAGCAGTTTATATTTAGCGGGAGGAGGGGCCGGGGAGCTGTTTTTT. The chain recombines TRBV27 with TRBJ2-2; 10 positions agree with TRBD2. The ends lost 1 base at V and 6 bases at J; junction bases unmatched: 8. The CDR3 covers 17 residues. Germline CDR1 reads MNHEY; CDR2 reads SMNVEV (reference sequence).

This clone has just one count. J is TRBJ2-1 and V is TRBV6-6; 8 bases agree with TRBD1. V was clipped by 6 bases and J by 4 bases; unmatched bases: 8. In germline, CDR1 is MNHNY, CDR2 SVGAGI (reference sequence). The CDR3 covers 15 residues. CDR3 in amino acids: CASSPRTGRYNEQFF. CDR3 in DNA: TGTGCCAGCAGCCCCCGGACAGGGAGGTACAATGAGCAGTTCTTC.

The V and J genes are TRBV7-9 and TRBJ1-1; a weak D match, TRBD1 (5 bases). Trimming pared 5 bases from V and 5 bases from J, leaving 12 bases between. CDR1 and CDR2 (germline): SEHNR, FQNEAQ (reference sequence). This CDR3 region has 13 residues. CDR3 protein: CASSLGQATEAFF. The CDR3 DNA reads as TGTGCCAGCAGCCTCGGACAAGCGACTGAAGCTTTCTTT. The full variable domain, completed using reference TRBV7-9 and TRBJ1-1, is DTGVSQNPRHKITKRGQNVTFRCDPISEHNRLYWYRQTLGQGPEFLTYFQNEAQLEKSRLLSDRFSAERPKGSFSTLEIQRTEQGDSAMYLCASSLGQATEAFFGQGTRLTVV.

This clone was detected once. The chain couples TRBV6-6 to TRBJ2-3; 10 positions match TRBD1. The V gene's germline CDR1 is MNHNY and CDR2 SVGAGI (reference sequence). Germline trimming cut 4 bases from V and 2 bases from J; bases unmatched to any gene: 3. This CDR3 region has 15 residues. The CDR3 sequence is CASSSGTGDTDTQYF. As DNA, the CDR3 is TGTGCCAGCAGTTCCGGGACAGGGGACACAGATACGCAGTATTTT.

The chain carries TRBV5-4 and TRBJ2-1; D remains ambiguous. CDR3 length: 14 residues. Germline lookup yields CDR1 SGHNT and CDR2 YYREEE (reference sequence). V lost 1 base and J lost 4, with 9 bases in between. The CDR3 loop reads CASSLWQIYNEQFF. CDR3 nucleotides: TGTGCCAGCAGCTTGTGGCAGATATACAATGAGCAGTTCTTC.

The chain employs TRBV10-2 and TRBJ2-2, with 7 bases matching TRBD1. The CDR3 has 15 residues. V dropped 2 bases and J dropped 5; count of bases not matched to a gene: 5. Germline V gene data show CDR1 as WSHSY and CDR2 as SAAADI. For the CDR3, the DNA is TGCGCCAGCAGTGAGCAGAGGGGGCTGACCGGGGAGCTGTTTTTT. Translating it yields CASSEQRGLTGELFF.

The V gene is TRBV18, the J gene TRBJ2-2; tentatively, D is TRBD1 or TRBD2 (6 bases each). Germline V lookup: CDR1 KGHSH, CDR2 LQKENI. CDR3 size: 16 residues. V lost 8 bases to trimming and J lost 6 bases, with 22 bases between them. The CDR3 nucleotides read TGTGCCAGCCATACGGGTCGGGGGCCGGTCGCCGGGGAGCTGTTTTTT. It yields the protein CASHTGRGPVAGELFF.

This chain joins TRBV28 and TRBJ2-7; 8 nucleotides line up with TRBD1. V lost 6 bases to trimming and J lost 6 bases; unmatched junction nucleotides: 13. Germline V gene data show CDR1 as MDHEN and CDR2 as SYDVKM. The CDR3 covers 15 residues. The chain's CDR3 is CASSGTGTGPVEQYF. The CDR3 DNA sequence: TGTGCCAGCAGCGGGACCGGGACAGGTCCTGTCGAGCAGTACTTC.

The gene calls are TRBV7-3 and TRBJ2-1, with TRBD1 as a possible D gene (5 bases). This CDR3 is built from 15 residues. Trimming pared 2 bases from V and 2 bases from J, leaving 10 bases between. Germline lookup yields CDR1 SGHTA and CDR2 FQGTGA. The CDR3 spells CASSLGATTYNEQFF. The CDR3, as DNA: TGTGCCAGCAGCTTAGGGGCGACCACCTACAATGAGCAGTTCTTC.

This clone has only one observation. The rearrangement links TRBV19 to TRBJ1-5; D is unclear. Trimming removed 7 bases at V and 1 base at J, with 8 bases between. Germline V gene lookup returns CDR1 LNHDA and CDR2 SQIVND (reference sequence). CDR3 size: 13 residues. CDR3 DNA sequence: TGTGCCAGTATCCCCCGCAGCAATCAGCCCCAGCATTTT. It specifies CASIPRSNQPQHF.

The V and J genes are TRBV30 and TRBJ1-1; the D gene is possibly TRBD1 (5 bases). Germline-derived CDR1 and CDR2 are GTSNPN and SVGIG (reference sequence). This CDR3 spans 12 amino acids. The V and J ends lost 7 bases and 1 base respectively, with 10 bases between them. The CDR3 reads CASGRRNTEAFF. CDR3 sequence (DNA): TGTGCCTCGGGACGGAGGAACACTGAAGCTTTCTTT.